The clone carrying this T cell receptor (beta chain) was seen a few times. Its target is unknown. TCRdb reprocessed the 5' RACE reads with MiXCR, giving one entry per CDR3 protein. The table includes hundreds of thousands of distinct CDR3 sequences, 9% to 15% detected once. This sample is drawn from a study of T cells after yellow fever vaccination. The study, taken as a whole, reports: Contamination by abundant bulk-population clonotypes could be present in FACS-sorted repertoires.

Germline loops: CDR1 DFQATT, CDR2 SNEGSKA (reference sequence). The V and J ends lost 4 bases and 4 bases respectively, with 16 bases between them. This CDR3 comprises 14 residues. Sequenced material: PBMCs, taken on the day of the yellow fever booster vaccination. The chain is built from TRBV20-1 and TRBJ1-1, with D possibly matching TRBD1 (5 bases). This receptor was identified in a man aged 25-40 years who received the YFV17D yellow fever vaccine. This chain's CDR3 is CSATAPPGGTEAFF. CDR3 coding DNA: TGCAGTGCTACCGCCCCCCCGGGGGGCACTGAAGCTTTCTTT.